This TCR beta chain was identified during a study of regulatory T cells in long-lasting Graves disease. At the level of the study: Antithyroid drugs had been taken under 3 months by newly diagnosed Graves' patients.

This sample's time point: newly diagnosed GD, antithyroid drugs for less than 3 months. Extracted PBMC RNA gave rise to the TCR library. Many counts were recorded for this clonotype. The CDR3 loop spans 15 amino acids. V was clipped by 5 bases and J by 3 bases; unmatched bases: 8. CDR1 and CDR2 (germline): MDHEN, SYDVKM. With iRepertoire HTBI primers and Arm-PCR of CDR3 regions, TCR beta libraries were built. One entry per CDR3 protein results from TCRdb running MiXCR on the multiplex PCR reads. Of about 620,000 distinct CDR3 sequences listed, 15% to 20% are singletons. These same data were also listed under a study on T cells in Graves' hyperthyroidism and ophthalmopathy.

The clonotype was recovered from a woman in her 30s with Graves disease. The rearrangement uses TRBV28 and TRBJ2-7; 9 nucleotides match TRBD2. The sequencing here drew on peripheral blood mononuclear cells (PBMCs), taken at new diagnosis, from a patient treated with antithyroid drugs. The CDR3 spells CASSPHQAGGYEQYF. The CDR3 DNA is TGTGCCAGCAGTCCCCATCAAGCGGGGGGCTACGAGCAGTACTTC.